The 27 T cell receptor beta chains listed next were all sequenced from one sample in a study of CD8 T cells in ankylosing spondylitis. Study-level results: It appeared that ankylosing spondylitis blood was characterized by a TCR beta motif of several highly homologous variants.

No antigen is known for these receptors. Each CDR3 protein gets one entry after TCRdb re-called the 5' RACE reads with MiXCR. The sample shows about 540,000 distinct CDR3 sequences, approximately 11% of them seen only once. Sequenced material: blood, either unsorted or a sorted T cell fraction (not recorded which). These TCRs come from a male donor with ankylosing spondylitis.

This clonotype was detected a few times. CDR3 in amino acids: CASSERGGGGIYGYTF. The DNA of the CDR3 is TGTGCCAGCAGTGAAAGGGGCGGGGGAGGGATCTATGGCTACACCTTC. V is TRBV6-1 and J is TRBJ1-2; the D gene is possibly TRBD1 (5 bases). This CDR3 is 16 amino acids long. Trimming removed 2 bases from V and 4 bases from J, with 17 bases in between. The V gene's germline CDR1 is MNHNS and CDR2 SASEGT.

The chain recombines TRBV20-1 with TRBJ2-3, with D perhaps being TRBD1 or TRBD2 (5 bases each). CDR1 and CDR2 (germline): DFQATT, SNEGSKA (reference sequence). This CDR3 contains 14 residues. Trimming removed 3 bases at V and 0 bases at J, with 10 bases between. The CDR3 sequence: CSARGTLSTDTQYF. The CDR3 nucleotides read TGCAGTGCTAGGGGGACGCTCAGCACAGATACGCAGTATTTT.

This clonotype was observed a few times. The rearrangement links TRBV3-1 to TRBJ2-2; D is unresolved. The V gene lost 4 bases and the J gene lost 0 bases, with 12 bases spanning the gap. The CDR3 is 16 residues long. CDR1 LGHDT and CDR2 YNNKEL come from the germline V gene (reference sequence). CDR3 sequence: CASSLSTAANTGELFF. CDR3 nucleotides: TGTGCCAGCAGCCTCTCGACTGCTGCGAACACCGGGGAGCTGTTTTTT. The entire variable domain, with the rest obtained from reference TRBV3-1 and TRBJ2-2, is as follows: DTAVSQTPKYLVTQMGNDKSIKCEQNLGHDTMYWYKQDSKKFLKIMFSYNNKELIINETVPNRFSPKSPDKAHLNLHINSLELGDSAVYFCASSLSTAANTGELFFGEGSRLTVL.

In its sample, this clonotype was seen a few times. V is TRBV6-5 and J is TRBJ1-3; D is unresolved. Trimming took 9 bases from V and 7 from J, leaving 10 bases between them. This CDR3 has 11 amino acids. Germline assignment: CDR1 MNHEY and CDR2 SVGAGI. The CDR3 sequence: CASEDGNTIYF. The CDR3 nucleotides are TGTGCCAGTGAAGACGGGAACACCATATATTTT.

This clonotype has at least ten counts. V gene TRBV6-1 combines with J gene TRBJ1-5; TRBD1 agrees at 8 bases. CDR3 length: 13 residues. Germline V gene sequence: CDR1 MNHNS, CDR2 SASEGT. The trim removed 6 bases at V and 7 bases at J, leaving 5 bases unmatched. The CDR3 nucleotides are TGTGCCAGCAGGGTGGACAGGGAACAGCCCCAGCATTTT. Protein product: CASRVDREQPQHF.

This clonotype was found a few times. The chain carries TRBV6-1 and TRBJ1-2, with D perhaps matching TRBD1 (6 bases). Between the trimmed V and J ends, which lost 8 bases and 4 bases, there was a span of 14 bases. The CDR3 runs 13 residues. The germline CDR1 and CDR2 sequences are MNHNS and SASEGT. CDR3 nucleotide sequence: TGTGCCAGCGCCCCGGGGGCAGGCTATGGCTACACCTTC. Translation gives CASAPGAGYGYTF.

This clonotype has only a few counts. The CDR3 DNA reads as TGTGCCAGCAGCTTAGGGCCCCGGGAGCTGTTTTTT. Protein sequence: CASSLGPRELFF. The rearrangement links TRBV7-9 to TRBJ2-2, with D uncertain. This CDR3 is 12 amino acids long. In germline, CDR1 is SEHNR, CDR2 FQNEAQ (reference sequence). V lost 1 base to trimming and J lost 9 bases, with 6 bases between them.

This clonotype was observed a handful of times. CDR3 in amino acids: CASRGSLGKQYF. Written as DNA, the CDR3 is TGTGCCAGTCGCGGGAGTTTGGGCAAGCAGTACTTC. This chain links TRBV28 with TRBJ2-7, with 7 bases identical to TRBD2. CDR3 length: 12 residues. Germline V CDR1 and CDR2: MDHEN, SYDVKM. The ends lost 9 bases at V and 8 bases at J; junction bases unmatched: 10. Full variable domain (outside the CDR3, taken from reference TRBV28 and TRBJ2-7): DVKVTQSSRYLVKRTGEKVFLECVQDMDHENMFWYRQDPGLGLRLIYFSYDVKMKEKGDIPEGYSVSREKKERFSLILESASTNQTSMYLCASRGSLGKQYFGPGTRLTVT.

CDR3 DNA sequence: TGCACCCCAGTCCGCGCGCGGGGGACAGATACGCAGTATTTT. Translated, it gives CTPVRARGTDTQYF. The V gene is TRBV20-1, the J gene TRBJ2-3, with 7 positions matching TRBD2. The CDR3 is 14 residues long. Germline CDR1 is DFQATT and CDR2 is SNEGSKA (reference sequence).

CDR3 sequence (DNA): TGTGCCAGCAGCCGGACAGGGAGGGTGGCCGGCTACACCTTC. Amino acid sequence: CASSRTGRVAGYTF. The chain couples TRBV6-1 to TRBJ1-2, with TRBD1 identical over 8 bases. The V and J ends lost 6 bases and 8 bases, in that order; junction bases with no gene match: 11. The CDR3 consists of 14 residues. The V gene's germline CDR1 is MNHNS and CDR2 SASEGT.

This clonotype was counted a few times. This rearrangement joins TRBV6-2 or TRBV6-3 to TRBJ2-7, with 11 bases aligning to TRBD2. Germline V gene lookup returns CDR1 MNHEY and CDR2 SVGEGT. The length of the CDR3 is 13 residues. Unmatched junction bases numbered 0, after V lost 2 bases and J lost 6 bases. CDR3 loop: CASSYGTSGEQYV. The CDR3 DNA reads as TGTGCCAGCAGTTACGGGACTAGCGGCGAGCAGTACGTC.

This clonotype was counted between two and nine times. The chain links TRBV6-1 to TRBJ2-2; weak D call: TRBD1 (7 bases). Germline assignment: CDR1 MNHNS and CDR2 SASEGT. The CDR3 runs 15 residues. Trimming removed 8 bases at V and 5 bases at J, with 18 bases between. CDR3 bases: TGTGCCAGCGGCGACAGGGCCGGGGGTACCGGGGAGCTGTTTTTT. Its protein product is CASGDRAGGTGELFF.

The V call is TRBV11-2, the J call TRBJ2-2; either TRBD1 or TRBD2 may supply D (5 bases each). The CDR3 runs to 14 residues. V dropped 4 bases and J dropped 5 bases, with 11 bases sitting between them. Germline V gives CDR1 SGHAT, CDR2 FQNNGV. CDR3 protein: CASSSLRGTGELFF. CDR3 DNA sequence: TGTGCCAGCAGCTCCCTGAGGGGAACCGGGGAGCTGTTTTTT.

V is TRBV15 and J is TRBJ2-7; 12 bases match TRBD2. The ends lost 0 bases at V and 3 bases at J; junction bases unmatched: 3. The germline gives CDR1 LNHNV, CDR2 YYDKDF (reference sequence). The CDR3 has 16 amino acids. Here the CDR3 DNA reads TGTGCCACCAGCAGAGATCTGACTAGCGGGAGCTACGAGCAGTACTTC. Protein: CATSRDLTSGSYEQYF. Full variable domain (remainder filled in from reference TRBV15 and TRBJ2-7): DAMVIQNPRYQVTQFGKPVTLSCSQTLNHNVMYWYQQKSSQAPKLLFHYYDKDFNNEADTPDNFQSRRPNTSFCFLDIRSPGLGDTAMYLCATSRDLTSGSYEQYFGPGTRLTVT.

This chain connects TRBV5-6 to TRBJ2-1; the D gene is possibly TRBD2 (5 bases). The germline V gene encodes CDR1 SGHDT and CDR2 YYEEEE. This CDR3 contains 13 residues. The V end was cut by 3 bases, the J end by 9 bases, with 13 bases between. The CDR3 reads CASSSDSESEQFF. CDR3 nucleotide sequence: TGTGCCAGCAGCTCGGACTCAGAGTCTGAGCAGTTCTTC.

V gene TRBV7-2 combines with J gene TRBJ2-5; TRBD2 aligns across 9 bases. V lost 7 bases, J lost 0 bases, and 6 bases stayed unmatched. This CDR3 has 15 residues. Germline CDR1 and CDR2: SGHTA and FQGNSA. CDR3 sequence (DNA): TGTGCCAGCATCGCGGGAGGGGGGTACCAAGAGACCCAGTACTTC. Translation gives CASIAGGGYQETQYF.

The chain joins TRBV7-9 to TRBJ2-1; no clear D gene. Trimming pared 1 base from V and 5 bases from J, leaving 9 bases between. The CDR3 covers 14 residues. Germline CDR1 and CDR2: SEHNR and FQNEAQ (reference sequence). For the CDR3, the DNA is TGTGCCAGCAGCTTAGTAGCCACGGACAATGAGCAGTTCTTC. Translating it yields CASSLVATDNEQFF.

The chain has TRBV20-1 and TRBJ2-1, with 8 bases fitting TRBD2. CDR3 length: 15 residues. Unmatched junction bases numbered 9, after V lost 3 bases and J lost 5 bases. CDR1 and CDR2 from the germline V gene are DFQATT and SNEGSKA (reference sequence). The CDR3 here is CSASRLAGLDNEQFF. In nucleotides, the CDR3 is TGCAGTGCTAGCCGGCTAGCGGGTTTAGACAATGAGCAGTTCTTC.

This clonotype appeared a few times. The chain employs TRBV7-9 and TRBJ1-4, with 8 bases fitting TRBD1. The J segment lost 8 bases and the V segment lost 4 bases, leaving 3 bases of the junction unmatched. From germline, CDR1 is SEHNR and CDR2 FQNEAQ (reference sequence). The CDR3 totals 13 residues. The DNA of the CDR3 is TGTGCCAGCAGCTCAACAGGGGGGGAAAAACTGTTTTTT. It translates to CASSSTGGEKLFF.

This clonotype was counted once. J is TRBJ2-1 and V is TRBV27, with 7 bases identical to TRBD2. The length of the CDR3 is 15 residues. Per the germline V gene, CDR1 is MNHEY and CDR2 is SMNVEV (reference sequence). V lost 8 bases and J lost 2; bases outside the gene matches: 9. The DNA of the CDR3 is TGTGCCAGCGGCTTAGCGGCGGGAGCCTACAATGAGCAGTTCTTC. Protein product: CASGLAAGAYNEQFF.

The chain joins TRBV7-2 to TRBJ2-5; 9 bases match TRBD2. With 5 bases clipped from V and 5 bases from J, the junction kept 12 bases outside the gene matches. This CDR3 contains 16 residues. The germline gives CDR1 SGHTA, CDR2 FQGNSA. CDR3 coding DNA: TGTGCCAGCAGCCCCGTGGCGGGAGGGCCTAGGGAGACCCAGTACTTC. It translates to CASSPVAGGPRETQYF.

The sample holds many counts of this clonotype. This chain connects TRBV7-9 to TRBJ2-1, with TRBD1 as a possible D gene (6 bases). This CDR3 spans 15 amino acids. CDR1 is SEHNR and CDR2 is FQNEAQ in the germline V gene (reference sequence). The V and J ends lost 2 bases and 7 bases respectively, with 15 bases between them. The CDR3 DNA sequence: TGTGCCAGCAGCTTACTCAGGCAGGGGAATAATGAGCAGTTCTTC. Translating it yields CASSLLRQGNNEQFF.

This rearrangement joins TRBV5-1 to TRBJ2-3; tentative D call: TRBD2 (6 bases). Trimming pared 0 bases from V and 1 base from J, leaving 12 bases between. Germline V gene sequence: CDR1 SGHRS, CDR2 YFSETQ. This CDR3 has 16 residues. The DNA for the CDR3 is TGCGCCAGCAGCTTGGTCGTAGCGGAAGGCACAGATACGCAGTATTTT. Translating gives CASSLVVAEGTDTQYF.

CDR3 sequence: CASTRKPGAGDNEQFF. The CDR3 DNA reads TGCGCCAGCACCCGAAAGCCTGGGGCGGGAGACAATGAGCAGTTCTTC. The chain links TRBV4-1 to TRBJ2-1; TRBD2 matches at 7 bases. The CDR3 extends over 16 amino acids. J gave up 5 bases and V 7 bases, and 14 bases lay outside the gene matches. Germline V CDR1 and CDR2: MGHRA, YSYEKL.

Many counts were recorded for this clonotype. The chain employs TRBV2 and TRBJ2-1; 8 bases are shared with TRBD1. The V and J ends lost 4 bases and 0 bases, in that order; junction bases with no gene match: 2. This CDR3 is built from 15 residues. From germline, CDR1 is SNHLY and CDR2 FYNNEI. CDR3 DNA: TGTGCCAGCAGTGGACAGGGGAGCTCCTACAATGAGCAGTTCTTC. It encodes CASSGQGSSYNEQFF.

V and J are TRBV4-1 and TRBJ2-2; possible D gene TRBD2, 6 bases. The CDR3 extends over 16 amino acids. The V and J ends lost 4 bases and 2 bases respectively, with 14 bases between them. Germline CDR1 MGHRA, CDR2 YSYEKL. The CDR3 protein is CASSPPSGPNTGELFF. The CDR3 DNA follows: TGCGCCAGCAGCCCCCCCAGCGGGCCAAACACCGGGGAGCTGTTTTTT.

This clonotype was picked up a small number of times. The J gene is TRBJ1-4, the V gene TRBV7-9, with a possible D match to TRBD1 (5 bases). Per the germline V gene, CDR1 is SEHNR and CDR2 is FQNEAQ (reference sequence). V was pared by 5 bases and J by 8 bases, with 24 bases between. CDR3 length: 17 residues. CDR3 sequence (DNA): TGTGCCAGCAGCGACGGTTTCAACGCAGGGCGTCCAGAAAAACTGTTTTTT. Protein: CASSDGFNAGRPEKLFF.